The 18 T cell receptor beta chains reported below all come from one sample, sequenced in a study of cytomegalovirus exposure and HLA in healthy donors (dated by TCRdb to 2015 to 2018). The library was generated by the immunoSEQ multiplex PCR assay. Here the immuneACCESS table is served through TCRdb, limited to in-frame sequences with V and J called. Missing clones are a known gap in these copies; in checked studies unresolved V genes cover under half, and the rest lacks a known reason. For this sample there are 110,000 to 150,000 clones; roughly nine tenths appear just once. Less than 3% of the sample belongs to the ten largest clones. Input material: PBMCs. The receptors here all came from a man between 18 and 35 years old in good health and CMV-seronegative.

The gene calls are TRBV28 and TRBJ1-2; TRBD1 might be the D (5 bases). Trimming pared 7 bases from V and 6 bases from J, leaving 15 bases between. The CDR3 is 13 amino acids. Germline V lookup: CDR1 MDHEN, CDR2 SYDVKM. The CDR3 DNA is TGTGCCAGCATTTCGCCAGGGAATGATGGCTACACCTTC. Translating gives CASISPGNDGYTF.

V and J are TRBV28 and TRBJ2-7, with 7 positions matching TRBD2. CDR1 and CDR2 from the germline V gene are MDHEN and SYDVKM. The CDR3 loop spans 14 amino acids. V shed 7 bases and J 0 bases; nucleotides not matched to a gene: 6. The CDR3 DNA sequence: TGTGCCAGCACCTCGGGGGGTAACTCCTACGAGCAGTACTTC. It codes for CASTSGGNSYEQYF.

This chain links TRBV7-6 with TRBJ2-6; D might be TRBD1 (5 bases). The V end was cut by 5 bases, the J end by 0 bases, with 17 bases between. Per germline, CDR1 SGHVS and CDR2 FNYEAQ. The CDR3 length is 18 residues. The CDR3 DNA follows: TGTGCCAGCAGCCCGCGCGTTGTCAGGGTCTCTGGGGCCAACGTCCTGACTTTC. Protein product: CASSPRVVRVSGANVLTF.

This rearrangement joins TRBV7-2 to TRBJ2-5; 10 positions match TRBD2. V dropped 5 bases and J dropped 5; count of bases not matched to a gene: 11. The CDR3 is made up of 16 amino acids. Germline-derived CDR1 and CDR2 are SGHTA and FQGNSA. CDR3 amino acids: CASSPYNPGLAETQYF. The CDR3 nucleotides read TGTGCCAGCAGCCCCTACAACCCGGGACTAGCGGAGACCCAGTACTTC.

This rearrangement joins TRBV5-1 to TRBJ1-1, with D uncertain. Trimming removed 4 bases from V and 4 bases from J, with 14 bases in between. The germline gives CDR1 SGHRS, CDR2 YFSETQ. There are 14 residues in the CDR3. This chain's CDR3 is CASSQTPGSTEAFF. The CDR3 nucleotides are TGCGCCAGCAGCCAGACCCCGGGAAGCACTGAAGCTTTCTTT.

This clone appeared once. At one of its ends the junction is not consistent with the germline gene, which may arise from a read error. The CDR3 DNA follows: TGCAGCGCTGAAGGACTAGCGGGAGGAAGGGGGAGCTCCTACGAGCAGTACTTC. It translates to CSAEGLAGGRGSSYEQYF. The J gene is TRBJ2-7, the V gene TRBV29-1; 14 bases fit TRBD2. Germline V gene data show CDR1 as SQVTM and CDR2 as ANQGSEA. The CDR3 loop spans 18 amino acids.

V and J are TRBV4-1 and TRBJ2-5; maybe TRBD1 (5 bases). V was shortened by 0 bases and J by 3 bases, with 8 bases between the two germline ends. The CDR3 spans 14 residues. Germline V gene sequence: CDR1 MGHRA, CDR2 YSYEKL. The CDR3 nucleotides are TGCGCCAGCAGCCAAGAGACAGTGAAAGAGACCCAGTACTTC. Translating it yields CASSQETVKETQYF.

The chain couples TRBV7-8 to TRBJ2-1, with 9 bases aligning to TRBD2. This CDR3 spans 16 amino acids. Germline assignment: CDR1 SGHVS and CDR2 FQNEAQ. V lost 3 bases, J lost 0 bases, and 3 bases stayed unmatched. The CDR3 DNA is TGTGCCAGCAGCTTGGTAGCGGGGGACTCCTACAATGAGCAGTTCTTC. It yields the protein CASSLVAGDSYNEQFF.

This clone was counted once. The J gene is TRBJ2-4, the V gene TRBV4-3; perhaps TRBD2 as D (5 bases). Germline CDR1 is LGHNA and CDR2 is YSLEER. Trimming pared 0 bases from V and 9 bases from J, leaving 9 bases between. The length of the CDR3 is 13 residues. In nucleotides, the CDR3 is TGCGCCAGCAGCCAAGATCCCGAGGGCATTCAGTACTTC. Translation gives CASSQDPEGIQYF.

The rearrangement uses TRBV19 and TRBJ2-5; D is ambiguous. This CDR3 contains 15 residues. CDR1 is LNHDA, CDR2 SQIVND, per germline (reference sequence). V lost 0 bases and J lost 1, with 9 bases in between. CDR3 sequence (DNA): TGTGCCAGTAGTATAGATAGTCGTTTCCAAGAGACCCAGTACTTC. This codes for CASSIDSRFQETQYF.

The DNA for the CDR3 is TGTGCCAGCAGCTCCGACCTCATTAGCACATGGTTCTTC. Its protein is CASSSDLISTWFF. The chain couples TRBV7-8 to TRBJ2-1; D gene ambiguous. This CDR3 has 13 residues. Per germline, CDR1 SGHVS and CDR2 FQNEAQ. Trimming pared 4 bases from V and 15 bases from J, leaving 19 bases between.

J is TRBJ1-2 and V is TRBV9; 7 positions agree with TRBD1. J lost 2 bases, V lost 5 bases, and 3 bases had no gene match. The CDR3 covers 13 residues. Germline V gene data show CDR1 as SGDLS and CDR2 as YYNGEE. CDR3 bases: TGTGCCAGCAGTACGACAGGGAACTATGGCTACACCTTC. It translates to CASSTTGNYGYTF.

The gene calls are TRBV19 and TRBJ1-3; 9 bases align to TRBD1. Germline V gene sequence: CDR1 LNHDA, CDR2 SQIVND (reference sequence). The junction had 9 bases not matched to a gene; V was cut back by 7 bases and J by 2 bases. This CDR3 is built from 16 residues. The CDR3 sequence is CASNPTGTGTGNTIYF. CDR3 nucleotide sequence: TGTGCCAGTAATCCAACCGGGACAGGGACTGGAAACACCATATATTTT.

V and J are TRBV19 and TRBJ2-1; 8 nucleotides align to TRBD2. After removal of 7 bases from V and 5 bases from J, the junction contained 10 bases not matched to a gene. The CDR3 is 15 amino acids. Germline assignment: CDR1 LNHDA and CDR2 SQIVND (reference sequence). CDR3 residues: CASTGGASGDNEQFF. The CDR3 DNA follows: TGTGCCAGTACCGGGGGGGCTAGCGGTGACAATGAGCAGTTCTTC.

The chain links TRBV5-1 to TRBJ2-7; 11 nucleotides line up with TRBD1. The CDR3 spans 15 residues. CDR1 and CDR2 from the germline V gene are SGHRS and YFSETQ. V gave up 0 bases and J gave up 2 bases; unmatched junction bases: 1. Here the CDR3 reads CASSLGGQGAYEQYF. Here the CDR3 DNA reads TGCGCCAGCAGCTTGGGGGGACAGGGGGCCTACGAGCAGTACTTC.

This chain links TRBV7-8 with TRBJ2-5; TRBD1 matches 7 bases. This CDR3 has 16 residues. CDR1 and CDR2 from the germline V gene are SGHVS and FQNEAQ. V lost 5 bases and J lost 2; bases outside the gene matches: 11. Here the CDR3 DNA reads TGTGCCAGCAGCCCGCGAAGGGGACAGCCACAAGAGACCCAGTACTTC. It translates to CASSPRRGQPQETQYF.

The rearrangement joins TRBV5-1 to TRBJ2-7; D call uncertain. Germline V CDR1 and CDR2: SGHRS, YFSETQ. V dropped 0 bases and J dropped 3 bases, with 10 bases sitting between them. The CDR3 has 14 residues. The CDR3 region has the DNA TGCGCCAGCAGCTTGGATCGTAGCAGCTACGAGCAGTACTTC. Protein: CASSLDRSSYEQYF.

CDR3 amino acids: CAISESPGEPYEQYF. CDR3 nucleotide sequence: TGTGCCATCAGTGAGTCCCCAGGGGAGCCCTACGAGCAGTACTTC. The V call is TRBV10-3, the J call TRBJ2-7, with D tentatively TRBD1 (6 bases). CDR3 length equals 15 residues. V lost 0 bases, J lost 2 bases, and 11 bases lay in between. Germline CDR1 and CDR2: ENHRY and SYGVKD.